A selection of T cell receptor beta chains follows, all from one sample in a study of blood T cell repertoires in COVID-19. Data came from immunoSEQ multiplex PCR; TCRdb stores just in-frame clones and leaves some out. The data contain 65,000 to 100,000 clones, roughly nine tenths of them singletons. Sample: peripheral blood. Every receptor here comes from a man aged 50-60 years with acute or convalescent COVID-19. CDR3s include the opening cysteine and the closing phenylalanine or tryptophan. D genes are given only for firm matches. Only some rows state a clone size, as once, few, many or a class for expanded clones.

>NA|TRBV27|medium-sized|TRBJ2-2
CASSSSGLSGELFF
TGTGCCAGCAGTTCCAGCGGGTTGAGCGGGGAGCTGTTTTTT
>TRBD1|TRBV10-1|NA|TRBJ2-7
CASSEGDRGMGYEQYF
TGCGCCAGCAGTGAGGGGGACAGGGGGATGGGGTACGAGCAGTACTTC
>TRBD1|TRBV5-1|NA|TRBJ2-3
CASSLASGGQDTQYF
TGCGCCAGCAGCTTGGCCTCAGGGGGCCAGGATACGCAGTATTTT
>NA|TRBV5-6|NA|TRBJ1-1
CASSLDPRVNTEAFF
TGTGCCAGCAGCTTAGACCCCAGGGTAAACACTGAAGCTTTCTTT
>TRBD1|TRBV6-1|NA|TRBJ1-5
CASSEGTGGGQPQHF
TGTGCCAGCAGTGAAGGCACAGGGGGCGGTCAGCCCCAGCATTTT
>TRBD1|TRBV9|NA|TRBJ1-3
CASSVSGQSSGNTIYF
TGTGCCAGCAGCGTTTCGGGACAGAGCTCTGGAAACACCATATATTTT
>TRBD1|TRBV29-1|NA|TRBJ1-2
CSVRTGEGYTF
TGCAGCGTGAGGACAGGGGAGGGCTACACCTTC
>NA|TRBV5-4|NA|TRBJ1-2
CASSLSANYGYTF
TGTGCCAGCAGCTTGTCAGCTAACTATGGCTACACCTTC
>NA|TRBV19|NA|TRBJ1-2
CASSIGGSDGYTF
TGTGCCAGTAGTATAGGGGGCTCGGATGGCTACACCTTC
>NA|TRBV3-1/TRBV3-2|NA|TRBJ2-7
CASSQGSSYEQYF
TGTGCCAGCAGCCAAGGGAGCTCCTACGAGCAGTACTTC
>TRBD1|TRBV6-1|NA|TRBJ1-2
CASSEIRGARGYTF
TGTGCCAGCAGTGAAATCAGGGGGGCGCGCGGCTACACCTTC
>NA|TRBV18|NA|TRBJ1-1
CASSPRGNTEAFF
TGTGCCAGCTCACCACGCGGGAACACTGAAGCTTTCTTT
>NA|TRBV5-4|NA|TRBJ2-3
CASSFRRNTDTQYF
TGTGCCAGCAGCTTCCGGAGGAACACAGATACGCAGTATTTT
>NA|TRBV6-1|NA|TRBJ1-5
CASSVKGGNQPQHF
TGTGCCAGCAGTGTGAAGGGGGGCAATCAGCCCCAGCATTTT